A selection of T cell receptor beta chains follows, all from one sample in a study of Ad26.COV2.S vaccination and SARS-CoV-2 variants. The data were produced by immunoSEQ multiplex PCR, yet TCRdb's version contains in-frame clones alone and is incomplete. The table lists tens of thousands of clones, 65% to 90% of them singletons. The sample here was peripheral blood, taken after recovery from COVID-19. The receptors were gathered from a human donor who had recovered from COVID-19. CDR3s include the opening cysteine and the closing phenylalanine or tryptophan. The D gene is left open where the match is weak. Clone size is shown for a subset of rows, as once, few, many or a class of expanded clone.

>TRBJ1-4|TRBV12-3/TRBV12-4|.|once
CASSSTTEKLFF
TGTGCCAGCAGTTCGACGACCGAAAAACTGTTTTTT
>TRBJ2-2|TRBV3-1/TRBV3-2|TRBD1|.
CASRPGTGDTGELFF
TGTGCCAGCAGGCCCGGGACAGGGGACACCGGGGAGCTGTTTTTT
>TRBJ2-7|TRBV10-3|.|few
CAIMGETTRYEQYF
TGTGCCATTATGGGGGAAACCACACGCTACGAGCAGTACTTC
>TRBJ1-1|TRBV19|TRBD1|.
CASSIGTGISNTEAFF
TGTGCCAGTTCGATTGGGACAGGGATATCGAACACTGAAGCTTTCTTT
>TRBJ2-2|TRBV19|.|.
CASIGEAANTGELFF
TGTGCCAGTATAGGGGAGGCCGCGAACACCGGGGAGCTGTTTTTT
>TRBJ1-1|TRBV5-1|.|few
CASSLGASNTEAFF
TGCGCCAGCAGCTTGGGGGCATCGAACACTGAAGCTTTCTTT
>TRBJ2-7|TRBV7-9|.|.
CASSPLRAHEQYF
TGTGCCAGCAGCCCGTTACGGGCCCACGAGCAGTACTTC
>TRBJ2-1|TRBV15|.|.
CATSSLRAGNNEQFF
TGTGCCACCAGCAGCCTGAGGGCGGGGAACAATGAGCAGTTCTTC
>TRBJ2-5|TRBV24-1|TRBD2|.
CATSDLGSGGGAGQETQYF
TGTGCCACCAGTGATTTAGGTTCGGGGGGTGGGGCTGGACAAGAGACCCAGTACTTC
>TRBJ1-1|TRBV12-3/TRBV12-4|.|.
CASRGPGAEAFF
TGTGCCAGCAGGGGGCCGGGAGCTGAAGCTTTCTTT
>TRBJ1-3|TRBV4-2|TRBD1|.
CASSQEGGTGVDTIYF
TGTGCCAGCAGCCAAGAAGGGGGGACAGGGGTTGACACCATATATTTT
>TRBJ1-2|TRBV24-1|.|once
CATSDLRDYGYTF
TGTGCCACCAGTGATTTGAGGGACTATGGCTACACCTTC
>TRBJ1-2|TRBV14|.|.
CASSPLGPHGYTF
TGTGCCAGCAGCCCCCTAGGGCCCCATGGCTACACCTTC
>TRBJ2-3|TRBV24-1|TRBD2|.
CATSDPTSGGADTQYF
TGTGCCACCAGTGACCCGACTAGCGGAGGAGCGGATACGCAGTATTTT
>TRBJ1-2|TRBV6-1|.|.
CASSESGLRADGYTF
TGTGCCAGCAGTGAATCAGGTCTTCGGGCGGATGGCTACACCTTC
>TRBJ2-2|TRBV24-1|.|.
CATSDSLGGDTGELFF
TGTGCCACCAGTGATTCTCTCGGGGGTGACACCGGGGAGCTGTTTTTT
>TRBJ2-3|TRBV18|TRBD2|.
CASSPSSGFTDTQYF
TGTGCCAGCTCACCATCTAGCGGCTTCACAGATACGCAGTATTTT
>TRBJ2-2|TRBV5-1|TRBD2|.
CASSLPPGTSGSPGTGELFF
TGCGCCAGCAGCTTACCCCCCGGGACTAGCGGTTCCCCGGGGACCGGGGAGCTGTTTTTT
>TRBJ1-2|TRBV24-1|.|.
CATSDPWGGGYTF
TGTGCCACCAGTGATCCCTGGGGCGGGGGCTACACCTTC
>TRBJ1-4|TRBV5-1|.|.
CASSSQGTGNEKLFF
TGCGCCAGCAGCTCCCAGGGGACGGGTAATGAAAAACTGTTTTTT
>TRBJ2-7|TRBV29-1|.|.
CSVVGSYEQYF
TGCAGCGTTGTCGGCTCCTACGAGCAGTACTTC
>TRBJ1-2|TRBV7-8|.|.
CASTPRRLLANYGYTF
TGTGCCAGCACCCCGCGCCGACTGTTGGCTAACTATGGCTACACCTTC
>TRBJ1-2|TRBV9|.|.
CASSVGHTSPPGYTF
TGTGCCAGCAGCGTAGGTCACACAAGCCCTCCTGGCTACACCTTC
>TRBJ1-2|TRBV5-6|.|.
CASSLGGDYGYTF
TGTGCCAGCAGCTTGGGAGGGGACTATGGCTACACCTTC
>TRBJ1-5|TRBV7-3|.|few
CARQGWGNQPQHF
TGTGCCAGGCAGGGTTGGGGCAATCAGCCCCAGCATTTT
>TRBJ1-2|TRBV11-2|TRBD1|.
CASSLVGTGGDGYTF
TGTGCCAGCAGCTTAGTAGGTACAGGGGGCGATGGCTACACCTTC
>TRBJ1-1|TRBV28|TRBD1|.
CASSLTGFEAFF
TGTGCCAGCAGTCTGACAGGGTTTGAAGCTTTCTTT
>TRBJ2-1|TRBV24-1|.|.
CATSDYRAGNEQFF
TGTGCCACCAGTGACTACAGGGCCGGCAATGAGCAGTTCTTC
>TRBJ2-7|TRBV6-5|.|.
CASRFVYEQYF
TGTGCCAGCCGTTTCGTCTACGAGCAGTACTTC
>TRBJ1-5|TRBV6-6|.|.
CASSYKADQPQHF
TGTGCCAGCAGTTATAAGGCGGATCAGCCCCAGCATTTT